This T cell receptor beta chain is drawn from a study of beta chain features in type 1 diabetes. As for the study in general: The patients were much like the healthy donors in age, gender and cell yields.

This clone was detected a few times. Its antigen remains unidentified. Via CD45RO/CCR7/CD25/CD127/CD95/CD27, cells of the CD4+ naive, central memory, regulatory and stem cell-like memory subsets were sorted. As every portion of the isolated RNA was reverse transcribed, the sequencing read expressed TCRB transcripts. Here immunoSEQ multiplex PCR was the method, and the copy in TCRdb shows in-frame clones only, minus some. The sample consists of 600,000 or so clones, 11% to 15% of them appearing once. Study-wide results and caveats: Whether TCRB rearrangement is influenced by HLA type went unresolved here. TCRB CDR3s were moderately but significantly shorter in Type 1 diabetes patients in all four CD4+ subsets. The study found that naive, central memory and Treg TCRB repertoires appeared more similar in patients than in healthy donors.

Germline values: CDR1 MNHEY, CDR2 SVGAGI. Trimming removed 4 bases at V and 6 bases at J, with 15 bases between. This CDR3 spans 14 amino acids. This clonotype was sampled from a man between 18 and 35 years old with type 1 diabetes. The sequenced sample consisted of naive CD4+ T cells from blood. The V gene is TRBV6-5, the J gene TRBJ1-2; possibly TRBD1 for D (6 bases). The CDR3 DNA reads TGTGCCAGCAGTTTTACTCTAGGACAGCATGGCTACACCTTC. Its protein is CASSFTLGQHGYTF.